This T cell receptor beta chain comes out of a study of blood T cell repertoires in COVID-19. Study as a whole: Sources were T cells, B-cell-depleted T cells, or PBMCs; the material itself was cDNA or gDNA.

CDR3 size: 14 residues. Germline lookup yields CDR1 SGHTA and CDR2 FQGNSA. V lost 5 bases, J lost 3 bases, and 4 bases stayed unmatched. In the original workflow: Counts of nucleated cells, estimated from reference gene primer amplification, were obtained. Produced via immunoSEQ multiplex PCR; TCRdb's table is partial and in-frame only. The V and J calls and the clone size are those of that table, but D and trimming were determined from the DNA. The table shows 150,000 to 200,000 clones, with roughly 90% occurring only once. The specimen was peripheral blood. The clonotype was recovered from a man in his fifties with acute or convalescent COVID-19. V gene TRBV7-2 combines with J gene TRBJ1-5, with 7 nucleotides matching TRBD1. CDR3 amino acids: CASSPTGNNQPQHF. DNA of the CDR3: TGTGCCAGCAGCCCGACAGGGAACAATCAGCCCCAGCATTTT.